The clone carrying this T cell receptor (beta chain) was observed at least ten times. Antigen unknown. The CDR3 consists of 15 residues. Germline CDR1 is SEHNR and CDR2 is FQNEAQ (reference sequence). With 4 bases clipped from V and 9 bases from J, the junction kept 8 bases outside the gene matches. This sample was included in a study of breast tumors, draining lymph nodes, adjacent tissues. Study outcomes and limitations: Data only fit, rather than demonstrated, lymph node origin of most tumor T cells. Findings are consistent with lymph node origin and intratumoral expansion of most tumor T cells. Tumors had less TCR diversity than lymph nodes, more than nontumor tissue.

Breast cancer patients provided tissue from their axillary draining lymph nodes. MiXCR, run by TCRdb on the multiplex PCR reads, gives a single entry per CDR3 protein. The top ten hold approximately 5% of the sample, which has under 110,000 distinct CDR3 sequences, 30% seen once. Sequenced: axillary lymph node tissue. This sequence joins TRBV7-9 and TRBJ1-6; 8 bases agree with TRBD1. The sequence was obtained from a female donor with breast cancer. Some clones in this sample may be carry-over from other donors' samples. The CDR3 is CASSWQGAKGSPLHF. The CDR3 DNA is TGTGCCAGCAGCTGGCAGGGGGCGAAGGGTTCACCCCTCCACTTT.